The 5 T cell receptor beta chains below were found in one sample sequenced in a study of blood T cell repertoires in COVID-19. Clones were sequenced by immunoSEQ multiplex PCR, and TCRdb holds only the in-frame ones, with some missing. This sample has 150,000 to 200,000 clones, with 85% to 90% found just once. Sequenced input: peripheral blood. The origin of the receptors is a man in his forties or fifties with acute or convalescent COVID-19.

The V gene is TRBV6-4, the J gene TRBJ2-2; 9 positions match TRBD2. V was pared by 10 bases and J by 8 bases, with 5 bases of the junction left unmatched. The CDR3 sequence is 12 residues long. Germline CDR1 and CDR2: MRHNA and SNTAGT. Here the CDR3 DNA reads TGTGCCACCCGGACTAGCGCGGGGGAGCTGTTTTTT. This codes for CATRTSAGELFF.

The CDR3 is CASSPWDSGSSGNTIYF. In DNA, the CDR3 is TGTGCCAGCAGCCCCTGGGACAGCGGTTCCTCTGGAAACACCATATATTTT. The chain carries TRBV5-8 and TRBJ1-3; the match to TRBD1 covers 7 bases. After removal of 4 bases from V and 0 bases from J, the junction contained 10 bases not matched to a gene. Germline V gene data show CDR1 as SGHTS and CDR2 as YDEGEE. This CDR3 comprises 17 residues.

The chain carries TRBV29-1 and TRBJ2-5; perhaps TRBD2 as D (7 bases). Germline CDR1 and CDR2: SQVTM and ANQGSEA. V lost 2 bases, J lost 5 bases, and 12 bases lay in between. The CDR3 is 13 amino acids. In nucleotides, the CDR3 is TGCAGCGTTGAAAGTGGGGGGGCGGAGACCCAGTACTTC. Its translation is CSVESGGAETQYF.

The chain uses TRBV10-3 and TRBJ1-5; D remains ambiguous. CDR1 is ENHRY, CDR2 SYGVKD, per germline. Trimming pared 11 bases from V and 0 bases from J, leaving 8 bases between. The CDR3 runs to 12 residues. CDR3 residues: CAATDSNQPQHF. The CDR3 DNA follows: TGTGCCGCTACAGATAGCAATCAGCCCCAGCATTTT.

V usage is TRBV5-4 and J usage is TRBJ2-7, with D unclear. Germline CDR1 SGHNT, CDR2 YYREEE (reference sequence). This CDR3 is built from 12 residues. Trimming left V 0 bases short and J 4 bases short, with 5 bases between. The CDR3 region is CASSLDQYEQYV. The DNA of the CDR3 is TGTGCCAGCAGCTTGGACCAGTACGAGCAGTACGTC.